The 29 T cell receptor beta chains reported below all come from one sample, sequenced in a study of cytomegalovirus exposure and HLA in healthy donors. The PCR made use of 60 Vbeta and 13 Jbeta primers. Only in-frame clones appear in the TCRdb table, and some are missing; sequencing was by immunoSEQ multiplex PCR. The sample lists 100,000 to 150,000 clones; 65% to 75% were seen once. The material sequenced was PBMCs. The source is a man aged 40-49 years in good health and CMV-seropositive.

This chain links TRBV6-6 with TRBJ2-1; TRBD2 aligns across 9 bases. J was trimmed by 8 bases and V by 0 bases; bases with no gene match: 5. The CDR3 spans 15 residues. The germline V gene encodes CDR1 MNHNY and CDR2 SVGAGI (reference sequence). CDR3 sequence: CASSYSPRGRDEQFF. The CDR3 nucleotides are TGTGCCAGCAGTTACTCACCCCGCGGGAGGGATGAGCAGTTCTTC.

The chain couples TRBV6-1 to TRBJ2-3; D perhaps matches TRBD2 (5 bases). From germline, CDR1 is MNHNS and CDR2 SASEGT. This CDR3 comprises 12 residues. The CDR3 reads CASGPTTDTQYF. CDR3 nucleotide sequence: TGTGCGAGCGGTCCGACAACAGATACGCAGTATTTT.

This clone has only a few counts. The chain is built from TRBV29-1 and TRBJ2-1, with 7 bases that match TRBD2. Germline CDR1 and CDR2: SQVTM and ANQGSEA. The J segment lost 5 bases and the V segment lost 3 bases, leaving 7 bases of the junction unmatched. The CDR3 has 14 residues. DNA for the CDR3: TGCAGCGTTGAGGGGGGGAGGGCGAACAATGAGCAGTTCTTC. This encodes CSVEGGRANNEQFF.

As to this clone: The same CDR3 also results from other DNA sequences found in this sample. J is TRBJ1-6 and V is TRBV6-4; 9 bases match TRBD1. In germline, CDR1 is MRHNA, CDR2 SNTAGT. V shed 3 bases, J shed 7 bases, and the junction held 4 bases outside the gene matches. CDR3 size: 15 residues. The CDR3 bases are TGTGCCAGCAGTGAAGGGACAGGGAACAATTCACCCCTCCACTTT. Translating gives CASSEGTGNNSPLHF.

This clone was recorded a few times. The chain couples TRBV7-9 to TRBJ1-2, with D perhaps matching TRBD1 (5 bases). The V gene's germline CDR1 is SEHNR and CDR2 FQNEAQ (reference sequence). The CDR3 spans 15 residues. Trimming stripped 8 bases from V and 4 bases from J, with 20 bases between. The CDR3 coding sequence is TGTGCCAGCGCCGGGGGGAGCAGCAAAACCTATGGCTACACCTTC. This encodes CASAGGSSKTYGYTF.

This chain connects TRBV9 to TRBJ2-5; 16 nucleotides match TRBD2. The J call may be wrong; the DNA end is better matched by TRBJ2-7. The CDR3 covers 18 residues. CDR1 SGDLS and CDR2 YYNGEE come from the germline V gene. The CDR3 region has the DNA TGTGCCAGCAGCGTTGGGACTAGCGGGAGGGCCGAAACCTACGAGCAGTACTTC. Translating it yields CASSVGTSGRAETYEQYF.

The CDR3 nucleotides are TGTGCCAGCAGCGTAGGCTCGACTAGCGGGAGGACCCCGAGGGATACGCAGTATTTT. Amino acids: CASSVGSTSGRTPRDTQYF. The chain carries TRBV9 and TRBJ2-3; 13 bases line up with TRBD2. The CDR3 has 19 residues. CDR1 and CDR2 from the germline V gene are SGDLS and YYNGEE. Unmatched junction bases numbered 13, after V lost 0 bases and J lost 6 bases.

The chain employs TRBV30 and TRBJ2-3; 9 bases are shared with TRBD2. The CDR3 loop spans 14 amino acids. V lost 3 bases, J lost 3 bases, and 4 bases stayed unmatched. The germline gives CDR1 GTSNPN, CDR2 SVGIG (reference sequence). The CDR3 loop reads CAWRRRGGTDTQYF. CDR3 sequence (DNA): TGTGCCTGGAGGAGGCGGGGGGGAACAGATACGCAGTATTTT.

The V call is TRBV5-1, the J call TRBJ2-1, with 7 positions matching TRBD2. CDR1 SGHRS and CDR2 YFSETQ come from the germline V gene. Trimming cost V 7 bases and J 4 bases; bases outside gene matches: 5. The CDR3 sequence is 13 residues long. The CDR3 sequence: CASYSGAYNEQFF. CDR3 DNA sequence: TGCGCCAGCTACAGCGGGGCATACAATGAGCAGTTCTTC.

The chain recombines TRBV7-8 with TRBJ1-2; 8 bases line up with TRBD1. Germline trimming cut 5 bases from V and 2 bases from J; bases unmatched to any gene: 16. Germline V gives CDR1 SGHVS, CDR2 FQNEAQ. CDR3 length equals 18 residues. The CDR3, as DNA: TGTGCCAGCAGCCTACGAAGGACAGGGCCCTCTTCAAACTATGGCTACACCTTC. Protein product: CASSLRRTGPSSNYGYTF.

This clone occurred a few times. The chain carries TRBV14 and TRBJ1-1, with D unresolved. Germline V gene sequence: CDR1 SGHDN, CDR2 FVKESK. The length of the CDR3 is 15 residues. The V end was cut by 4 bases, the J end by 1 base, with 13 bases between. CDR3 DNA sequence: TGTGCCAGCAGCCTCTATTCGGGGAGGAACACTGAAGCTTTCTTT. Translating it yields CASSLYSGRNTEAFF.

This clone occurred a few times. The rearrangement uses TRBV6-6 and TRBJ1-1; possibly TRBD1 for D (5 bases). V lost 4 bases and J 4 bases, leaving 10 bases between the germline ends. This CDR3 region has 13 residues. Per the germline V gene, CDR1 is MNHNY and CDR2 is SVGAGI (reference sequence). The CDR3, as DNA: TGTGCCAGCAGTTTCCAGGGCACCACTGAAGCTTTCTTT. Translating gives CASSFQGTTEAFF.

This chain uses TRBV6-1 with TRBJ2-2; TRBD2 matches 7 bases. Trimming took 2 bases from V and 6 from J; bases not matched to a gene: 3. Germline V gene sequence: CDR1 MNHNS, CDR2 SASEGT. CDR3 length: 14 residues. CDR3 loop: CASSETSVAGELFF. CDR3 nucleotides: TGTGCCAGCAGTGAAACTAGCGTGGCCGGGGAGCTGTTTTTT.

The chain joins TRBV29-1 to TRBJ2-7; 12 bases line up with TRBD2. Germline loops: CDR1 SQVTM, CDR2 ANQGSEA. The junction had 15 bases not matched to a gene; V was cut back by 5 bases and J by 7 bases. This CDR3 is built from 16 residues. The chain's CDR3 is CSVKRRQTSGSVEQYF. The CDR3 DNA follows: TGCAGCGTTAAAAGGAGACAGACTAGCGGGAGTGTGGAGCAGTACTTC.

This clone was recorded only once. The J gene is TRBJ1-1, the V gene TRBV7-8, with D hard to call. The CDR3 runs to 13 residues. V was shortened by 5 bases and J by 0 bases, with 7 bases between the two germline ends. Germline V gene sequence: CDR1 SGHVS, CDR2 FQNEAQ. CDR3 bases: TGTGCCAGCAGCCCCGGGATGAACACTGAAGCTTTCTTT. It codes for CASSPGMNTEAFF.

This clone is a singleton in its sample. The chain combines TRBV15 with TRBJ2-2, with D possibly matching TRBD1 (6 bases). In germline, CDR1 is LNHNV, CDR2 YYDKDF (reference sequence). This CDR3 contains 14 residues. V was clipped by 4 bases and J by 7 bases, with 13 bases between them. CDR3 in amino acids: CATSISGAGGELFF. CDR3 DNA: TGTGCCACCAGCATTTCAGGGGCGGGCGGGGAGCTGTTTTTT.

The CDR3: CAWGGQGTYEQYF. CDR3 coding DNA: TGTGCCTGGGGGGGACAGGGTACATACGAGCAGTACTTC. The rearrangement joins TRBV30 to TRBJ2-7; 9 bases align to TRBD1. This CDR3 spans 13 amino acids. From germline, CDR1 is GTSNPN and CDR2 SVGIG (reference sequence). With 5 bases clipped from V and 4 bases from J, the junction kept 6 bases outside the gene matches.

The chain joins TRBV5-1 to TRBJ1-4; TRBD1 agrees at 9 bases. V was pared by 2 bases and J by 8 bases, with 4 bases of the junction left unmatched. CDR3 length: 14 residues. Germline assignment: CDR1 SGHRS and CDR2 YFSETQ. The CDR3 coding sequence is TGCGCCAGCAGCTTTGGACAGGGGAGCGAAAAACTGTTTTTT. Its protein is CASSFGQGSEKLFF.

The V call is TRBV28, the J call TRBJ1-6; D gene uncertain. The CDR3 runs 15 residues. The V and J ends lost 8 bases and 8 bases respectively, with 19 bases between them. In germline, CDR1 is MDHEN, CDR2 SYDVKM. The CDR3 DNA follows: TGTGCCAGCGGAGGAAATGAGGTGTGGGATTCACCCCTCCACTTT. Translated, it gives CASGGNEVWDSPLHF.

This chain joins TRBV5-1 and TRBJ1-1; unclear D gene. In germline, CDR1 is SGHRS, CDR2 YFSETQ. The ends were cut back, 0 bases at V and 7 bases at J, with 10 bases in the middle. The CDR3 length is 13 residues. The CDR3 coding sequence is TGCGCCAGCAGCTTGGCCTTACAGAATGAAGCTTTCTTT. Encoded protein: CASSLALQNEAFF.

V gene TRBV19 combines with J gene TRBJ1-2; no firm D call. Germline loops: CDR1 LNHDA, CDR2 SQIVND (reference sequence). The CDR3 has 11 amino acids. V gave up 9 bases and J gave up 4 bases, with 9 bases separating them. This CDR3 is CASEAFYGYTF. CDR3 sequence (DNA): TGTGCCAGCGAGGCCTTCTATGGCTACACCTTC.

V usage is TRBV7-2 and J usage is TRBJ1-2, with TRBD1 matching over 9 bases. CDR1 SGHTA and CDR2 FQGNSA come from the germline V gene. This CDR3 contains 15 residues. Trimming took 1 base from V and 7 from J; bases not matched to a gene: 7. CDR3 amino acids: CASSLGPGDRVGYTF. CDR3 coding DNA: TGTGCCAGCAGCTTAGGCCCTGGGGACAGGGTTGGCTACACCTTC.

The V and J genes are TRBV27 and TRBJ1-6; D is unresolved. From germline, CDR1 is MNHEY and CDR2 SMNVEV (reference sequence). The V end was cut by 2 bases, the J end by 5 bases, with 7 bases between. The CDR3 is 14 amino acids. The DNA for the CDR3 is TGTGCCAGCAGTTTAGCACAAAATAATTCACCCCTCCACTTT. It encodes CASSLAQNNSPLHF.

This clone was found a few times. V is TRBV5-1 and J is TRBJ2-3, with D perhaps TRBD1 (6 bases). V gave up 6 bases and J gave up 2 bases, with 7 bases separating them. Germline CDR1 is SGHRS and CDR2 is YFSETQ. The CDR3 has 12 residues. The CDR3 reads CASKGVTDTQYF. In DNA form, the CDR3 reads TGCGCCAGCAAGGGGGTCACAGATACGCAGTATTTT.

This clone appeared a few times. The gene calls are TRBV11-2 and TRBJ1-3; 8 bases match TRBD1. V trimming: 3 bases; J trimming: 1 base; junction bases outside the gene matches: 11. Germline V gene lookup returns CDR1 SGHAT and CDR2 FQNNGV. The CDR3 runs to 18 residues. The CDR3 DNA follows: TGTGCCAGCAGCTTTGCTCGGACAGGGCCTTATTCTGGAAACACCATATATTTT. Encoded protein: CASSFARTGPYSGNTIYF.

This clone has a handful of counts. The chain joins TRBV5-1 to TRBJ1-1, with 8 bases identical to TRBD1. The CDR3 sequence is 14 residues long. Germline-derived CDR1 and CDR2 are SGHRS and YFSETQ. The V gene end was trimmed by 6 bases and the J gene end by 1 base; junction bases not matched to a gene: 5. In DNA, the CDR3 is TGCGCCAGCAATGGCGACAGGGGGAACACTGAAGCTTTCTTT. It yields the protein CASNGDRGNTEAFF.

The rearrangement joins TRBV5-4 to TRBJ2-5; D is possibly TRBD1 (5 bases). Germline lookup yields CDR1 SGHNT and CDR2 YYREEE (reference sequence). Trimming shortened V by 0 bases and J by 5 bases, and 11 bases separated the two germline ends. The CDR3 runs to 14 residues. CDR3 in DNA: TGTGCCAGCAGCTTGGTAGGGGTTGGGGAGACCCAGTACTTC. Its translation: CASSLVGVGETQYF.

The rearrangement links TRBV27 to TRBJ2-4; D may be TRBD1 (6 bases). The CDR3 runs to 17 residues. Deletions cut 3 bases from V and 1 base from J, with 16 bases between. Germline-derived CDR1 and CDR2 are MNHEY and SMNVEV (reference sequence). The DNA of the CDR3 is TGTGCCAGCAGTTTGCCTAGACAGGTGGGGGCCAAAAACATTCAGTACTTC. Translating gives CASSLPRQVGAKNIQYF.

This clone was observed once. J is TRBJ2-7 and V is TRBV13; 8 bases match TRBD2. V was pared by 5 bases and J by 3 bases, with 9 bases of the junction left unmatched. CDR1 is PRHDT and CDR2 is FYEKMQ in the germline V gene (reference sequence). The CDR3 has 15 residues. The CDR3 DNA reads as TGTGCCAGCAGCCGCGCCCGGGGGGGATACTACGAGCAGTACTTC. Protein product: CASSRARGGYYEQYF.